The 20 T cell receptor beta chains below all came from one sample that was sequenced in a study of cytomegalovirus exposure and HLA in healthy donors. Sequencing used immunoSEQ multiplex PCR; TCRdb keeps in-frame clones, though not all of them. Of 30,000 to 40,000 clones in the sample, 90% to 95% were seen once. Sequences were obtained from PBMCs. The receptor source for this set is a man aged 18 to 29 in good health and CMV-seronegative.

The J gene is TRBJ2-7, the V gene TRBV27; 9 bases map to TRBD1. Germline CDR1 is MNHEY and CDR2 is SMNVEV (reference sequence). CDR3 length: 14 amino acids. Germline trimming cut 6 bases from V and 0 bases from J; bases unmatched to any gene: 3. CDR3 amino acids: CASRDRGGSYEQYF. DNA for the CDR3: TGTGCCAGCAGGGACAGGGGCGGCTCCTACGAGCAGTACTTC.

This clone was observed a single time. The chain couples TRBV19 to TRBJ2-1; a possible D gene is TRBD2 (6 bases). Germline V gene lookup returns CDR1 LNHDA and CDR2 SQIVND (reference sequence). This CDR3 region has 18 residues. The V end was cut by 7 bases, the J end by 2 bases, with 24 bases between. Here the CDR3 reads CASTRVFWDSGTYNEQFF. Written as DNA, the CDR3 is TGTGCCAGTACCCGGGTATTCTGGGACTCGGGAACCTACAATGAGCAGTTCTTC.

This clone was picked up one time. The CDR3 DNA follows: TGTGCCAGCACCCCGGGACTAGCGGGAGGGCCCCACGAGCAGTACTTC. It yields the protein CASTPGLAGGPHEQYF. The chain is built from TRBV25-1 and TRBJ2-7; TRBD2 matches at 16 bases. The CDR3 consists of 16 residues. Germline lookup yields CDR1 MGHDK and CDR2 SYGVNS. V gave up 7 bases and J gave up 5 bases; unmatched junction bases: 8.

This clone was seen a handful of times. The chain uses TRBV7-2 and TRBJ2-1; TRBD2 agrees at 8 bases. V was pared by 4 bases and J by 6 bases, with 14 bases of the junction left unmatched. The CDR3 extends over 17 amino acids. The germline V gene encodes CDR1 SGHTA and CDR2 FQGNSA. CDR3 sequence: CASSSFPAGGVINEQFF. CDR3 coding DNA: TGTGCCAGCAGCTCCTTCCCGGCGGGAGGTGTTATCAATGAGCAGTTCTTC.

This chain uses TRBV9 with TRBJ1-1; D unresolved. Germline V CDR1 and CDR2: SGDLS, YYNGEE. The CDR3 runs 14 residues. V was shortened by 3 bases and J by 0 bases, with 9 bases between the two germline ends. The CDR3 DNA follows: TGTGCCAGCAGCGCAGGAGGCATGAACACTGAAGCTTTCTTT. Protein sequence: CASSAGGMNTEAFF.

V usage is TRBV30 and J usage is TRBJ2-7; possibly TRBD1 for D (5 bases). In germline, CDR1 is GTSNPN, CDR2 SVGIG (reference sequence). V was shortened by 3 bases and J by 0 bases, with 6 bases between the two germline ends. The CDR3 runs 12 residues. The CDR3 bases are TGTGCCTGGAGCCAGGGCTCCTACGAGCAGTACTTC. Translated: CAWSQGSYEQYF.

This chain joins TRBV11-2 and TRBJ2-3; 10 bases fit TRBD2. V gave up 2 bases and J gave up 5 bases; unmatched junction bases: 4. The CDR3 extends over 15 amino acids. CDR1 and CDR2 from the germline V gene are SGHAT and FQNNGV. The CDR3 nucleotides are TGTGCCAGCAGCTTAACCCGGACTAGCGGAGATACGCAGTATTTT. Protein product: CASSLTRTSGDTQYF.

This chain uses TRBV25-1 with TRBJ2-1; 11 bases align to TRBD2. The CDR3 spans 16 residues. V lost 3 bases and J lost 1; bases outside the gene matches: 2. The germline V gene has CDR1 MGHDK and CDR2 SYGVNS. The CDR3 DNA is TGTGCCAGCAGTGACGGACTAGCGGGTTCCTACAATGAGCAGTTCTTC. Its protein product is CASSDGLAGSYNEQFF. Filled out from reference TRBV25-1 and TRBJ2-1, the complete variable domain reads EADIYQTPRYLVIGTGKKITLECSQTMGHDKMYWYQQDPGMELHLIHYSYGVNSTEKGDLSSESTVSRIRTEHFPLTLESARPSHTSQYLCASSDGLAGSYNEQFFGPGTRLTVL.

The chain joins TRBV7-9 to TRBJ1-1, with TRBD1 matching 7 bases. The junction had 4 bases not matched to a gene; V was cut back by 3 bases and J by 0 bases. From germline, CDR1 is SEHNR and CDR2 FQNEAQ (reference sequence). The CDR3 extends over 15 amino acids. The DNA for the CDR3 is TGTGCCAGCAGCTTCAGACAGGGTATGAACACTGAAGCTTTCTTT. Encoded protein: CASSFRQGMNTEAFF.

The rearrangement joins TRBV19 to TRBJ1-4; no clear D. The V gene lost 7 bases and the J gene lost 1 base, with 13 bases spanning the gap. Germline CDR1 reads LNHDA; CDR2 reads SQIVND (reference sequence). The CDR3 has 15 residues. This CDR3 reads CASTVGRLTNEKLFF. The CDR3 bases are TGTGCCAGTACGGTTGGGAGGTTAACTAATGAAAAACTGTTTTTT.

In nucleotides, the CDR3 is TGCGCCAGCAGCCCGAGTAGCGGGGGGTCCCACATCTACAATGTAGAGCAGTTCTTC. This gives the protein CASSPSSGGSHIYNVEQFF. The chain employs TRBV4-1 and TRBJ2-1; 10 nucleotides line up with TRBD2. The germline CDR1 and CDR2 sequences are MGHRA and YSYEKL. V dropped 4 bases and J dropped 10; count of bases not matched to a gene: 22. The CDR3 length is 19 residues.

This clone appeared once. The CDR3 sequence: CASSITGTSINEQFF. CDR3 bases: TGTGCCAGTAGTATCACCGGGACTAGCATCAATGAGCAGTTCTTC. This sequence joins TRBV19 and TRBJ2-1; 9 positions agree with TRBD2. V lost 3 bases, J lost 6 bases, and 6 bases stayed unmatched. The CDR3 runs 15 residues. CDR1 and CDR2 (germline): LNHDA, SQIVND (reference sequence).

The chain is built from TRBV5-6 and TRBJ2-5; 13 bases match TRBD2. The V gene end was trimmed by 1 base and the J gene end by 4 bases; junction bases not matched to a gene: 10. The CDR3 loop spans 18 amino acids. CDR1 and CDR2 from the germline V gene are SGHDT and YYEEEE. The CDR3 region is CASSLPAGTSGNRETQYF. The CDR3, as DNA: TGTGCCAGCAGCTTGCCTGCCGGGACTAGCGGGAATCGAGAGACCCAGTACTTC.

In the case of this clone: Other DNA sequences in this specimen translate into the identical CDR3. The genes are TRBV6-6 and TRBJ2-3; 7 nucleotides agree with TRBD1. This CDR3 is built from 13 residues. Trimming took 6 bases from V and 1 from J; bases not matched to a gene: 1. CDR1 and CDR2 from the germline V gene are MNHNY and SVGAGI (reference sequence). CDR3 DNA sequence: TGTGCCAGCAGCGGACAGGGCACAGATACGCAGTATTTT. Protein: CASSGQGTDTQYF.

V usage is TRBV2 and J usage is TRBJ1-2; D is possibly TRBD1 (5 bases). CDR1 SNHLY and CDR2 FYNNEI come from the germline V gene. V was trimmed by 8 bases and J by 5 bases, leaving 12 bases between them. The CDR3 runs 12 residues. For the CDR3, the DNA is TGTGCCAGCGCGGGGACGGATTATGGCTACACCTTC. Its protein product is CASAGTDYGYTF.

The rearrangement uses TRBV5-4 and TRBJ2-7; D is possibly TRBD1 (6 bases). The germline V gene has CDR1 SGHNT and CDR2 YYREEE (reference sequence). Trimming pared 0 bases from V and 4 bases from J, leaving 11 bases between. CDR3 size: 14 residues. The CDR3 region is CASSLVTGEYEQYF. The CDR3 bases are TGTGCCAGCAGCTTGGTGACAGGAGAGTACGAGCAGTACTTC.

The rearrangement uses TRBV11-2 and TRBJ2-7, with TRBD2 matching 8 bases. Germline CDR1 SGHAT, CDR2 FQNNGV. The CDR3 runs 15 residues. Unmatched junction bases numbered 6, after V lost 1 base and J lost 4 bases. CDR3 DNA: TGTGCCAGCAGCTTAGGTGGCGGGGGGTTATACGAGCAGTACTTC. Protein: CASSLGGGGLYEQYF. The variable domain in full, with the rest retrieved from reference TRBV11-2 and TRBJ2-7, is EAGVAQSPRYKIIEKRQSVAFWCNPISGHATLYWYQQILGQGPKLLIQFQNNGVVDDSQLPKDRFSAERLKGVDSTLKIQPAKLEDSAVYLCASSLGGGGLYEQYFGPGTRLTVT.

The genes are TRBV5-6 and TRBJ2-3; D not certain. The CDR3 spans 16 residues. Germline CDR1 is SGHDT and CDR2 is YYEEEE. V gave up 2 bases and J gave up 5 bases, with 18 bases separating them. In DNA form, the CDR3 reads TGTGCCAGCAGCTTCGTACGAACTCTTGTGAGAGATACGCAGTATTTT. As protein: CASSFVRTLVRDTQYF.

This chain connects TRBV13 to TRBJ2-7, with TRBD1 matching 9 bases. J was trimmed by 5 bases and V by 4 bases; bases with no gene match: 9. The germline V gene has CDR1 PRHDT and CDR2 FYEKMQ (reference sequence). The CDR3 is 15 residues long. CDR3 DNA sequence: TGTGCCAGCAGCTACCCGGGACAGGGATTGGACGAGCAGTACTTC. This gives the protein CASSYPGQGLDEQYF.

This rearrangement joins TRBV6-1 to TRBJ2-3, with D perhaps TRBD1 (5 bases). This CDR3 spans 13 amino acids. The germline V gene encodes CDR1 MNHNS and CDR2 SASEGT. V was pared by 4 bases and J by 3 bases, with 8 bases between. Written as DNA, the CDR3 is TGTGCCAGCAGTGCCTCAGGGACAGATACGCAGTATTTT. Protein product: CASSASGTDTQYF.